This T cell receptor beta chain was sequenced in a study of long-term antiretroviral therapy in people with HIV (dated by TCRdb to between 2021 and 2023). With regard to the full study: The earliest samples were collected about a decade before the 2015 WHO recommendation for immediate ART, when ART was typically delayed until CD4 counts fell. A retrospective serial study tested whether changes in peripheral blood TRB repertoire composition and diversity were associated with ART initiation and durable HIV suppression. From 25 to 30 adults with confirmed HIV infection, the cohort provided 150 to 200 cryopreserved PBMC samples, gathered serially across a mean of about six years (range 1-12). Among the approximately 30 participants with HIV, ten to twelve were female. No cross-contamination during QIAcube processing was seen in test extractions of a monoclonal T-cell line run alongside about 33 polyclonal samples.

Of note for this clone: It has no known antigen specificity. Qualities for individual bases were not recorded, and no much larger clone is one base off.

Taken from cysteine to phenylalanine, the CDR3 has 13 residues. The retained sequence is limited to the CDR3, 39 bases, with the frame set at the first base. Trimming takes 6 bases from V and 8 bases from J, and the germline ends sit 16 bases apart. CDR1 LNHDA and CDR2 SQIVND were looked up in the germline V gene (reference sequence). Sequencing of the TRB variable region was done with the immunoSEQ hsTCRB v3.0 assay at survey level resolution. The target sequencing depth for TRB was 40,000-50,000 T-cell genomes per sample. TRB libraries were pooled and sequenced on an Illumina MiSeq using a v3 150-cycle kit. As for the original processing: Repertoire analysis was run in R within a reproducible Nextflow workflow that covered QC, data transformation and analysis. LymphoSeq2, an R package for exploring AIRR-Seq data, was used to implement the custom analyses. After excluding several samples that yielded fewer than 5000 total TRB sequences, around 190 HIV repertoires remained for analysis. Among the approximately 180 retained HIV repertoires, 59 were collected before ART initiation and 129 after ART initiation. Repertoires were downsampled to 5000 TRB nucleotide sequences, with summary statistics averaged over 100 downsampling iterations. TRB sequences were retained for analysis only if CDR3 regions of at least seven amino acids were present. Two measures captured diversity: a Shannon entropy-derived clonality score and the Gini coefficient. Repertoire networks linked the top 5000 CDR3 amino acid sequences whenever two sequences differed by an edit distance of one. Antigen specificity groups and MHC restriction were predicted for TRB CDR3 amino acid sequences with GLIPH2. To flag known associations with CMV, EBV, HIV or tissue antigens, CDR3 amino acid sequences were compared against VDJdb and McPAS-TCR. Pre-ART, post-ART and control groups were compared with Wilcoxon signed-rank tests and Holm-Bonferroni correction. Sourced from immuneACCESS, this table was stored by TCRdb with only in-frame sequences that have V and J called. A share of the clones is absent; for the studies checked, an unresolved V gene accounts for under half, and the remainder has no known explanation. The V and J calls and clone size were taken over from that table, and D and trimming were inferred from the DNA. The sample table holds 20,000 to 30,000 clones, of which approximately 86% were seen once. The top ten hold roughly 8.9% of the sample.

Paper-wide results and their limitations: No data were available on ART adherence, viral resistance or therapy changes, limiting inferences about post-ART repertoire changes. Starting ART was linked to a significant rise in TRB diversity, yet even with long-term ART the diversity remained significantly lower than in transplant donor controls. Expanded TRB clones identified before ART initiation dominated the repertoire across all time points, though the dominance fluctuated and decreased in many PLHIV after ART. Narrower CDR3 length ranges were observed in HIV repertoires than in controls, and an antigen-experienced repertoire with only a slight naive shift after ART was suggested by the network structure. Limited PBMC availability meant only the TCR beta chain was sequenced, without alpha chain pairing. Samples dated from the mid-2000s to the late 2010s, and the ART regimens used may be less effective than current ones. Because cell numbers in pre-ART samples were limited, unsorted PBMC were profiled instead of sorted CD4+ and CD8+ T cells.

To be included, a participant needed at least one PBMC sample from before ART initiation plus at least two post-ART samples. All participants with HIV were treated in the United States of America. Before DNA extraction, cryopreserved samples of about 0.95-11 million PBMC were thawed and washed. At the time of the earliest PBMC sample for each participant with HIV, ages ranged from roughly 23 to 60 years. Per participant, PBMC samples came from 1-4 timepoints prior to ART initiation and 2-8 timepoints following ART initiation, for a median of 7 samples. For every participant, serial HIV viral load, CD4+ T-cell count, ART history and demographic data were obtained. A Qiagen kit on a QIAcube was used to extract genomic DNA from unsorted PBMC, with samples processed in batches of 12.

The source is a man aged 45 to 65 with HIV. The rearrangement joined TRBV19 to TRBJ1-2; a weak D assignment points to TRBD1 (5 bases agree). The input for sequencing was unsorted PBMCs, taken 1.8 years before starting antiretroviral therapy. The nucleotide sequence is given as TGTGCCAGTAGCGAACTTAAACAGGCGGGCTACACCTTC. This is translated as CASSELKQAGYTF.